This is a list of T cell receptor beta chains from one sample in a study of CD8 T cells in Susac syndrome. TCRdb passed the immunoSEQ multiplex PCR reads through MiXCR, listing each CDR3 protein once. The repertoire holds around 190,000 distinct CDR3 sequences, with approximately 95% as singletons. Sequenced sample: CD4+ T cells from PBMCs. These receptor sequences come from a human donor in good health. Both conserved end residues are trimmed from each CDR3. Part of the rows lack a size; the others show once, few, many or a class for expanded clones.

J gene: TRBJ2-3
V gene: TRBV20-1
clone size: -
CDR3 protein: SEGGVDTQY

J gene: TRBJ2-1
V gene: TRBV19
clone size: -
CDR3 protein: ASAGTRGQEQF

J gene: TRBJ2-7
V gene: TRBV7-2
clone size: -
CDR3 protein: ASSLYSLGQALYEQY

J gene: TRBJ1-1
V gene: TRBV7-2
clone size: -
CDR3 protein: ASSLAPAGVTEAF

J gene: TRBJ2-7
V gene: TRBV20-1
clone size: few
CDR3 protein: SAPGPVSYEQY

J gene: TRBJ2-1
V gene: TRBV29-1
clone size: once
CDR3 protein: SVEGGAQYNEQF

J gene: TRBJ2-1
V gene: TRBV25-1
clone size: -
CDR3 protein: ASRLAGAGEQF

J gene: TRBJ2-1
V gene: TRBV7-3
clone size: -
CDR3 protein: ASSPVGLAGGNEQF

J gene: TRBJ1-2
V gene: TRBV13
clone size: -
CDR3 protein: ASSLASPGDYGYT

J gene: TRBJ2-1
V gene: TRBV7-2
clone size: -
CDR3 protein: ASSLDRGRSEQF

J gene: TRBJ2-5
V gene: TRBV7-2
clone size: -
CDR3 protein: ASSLAPAMETQY

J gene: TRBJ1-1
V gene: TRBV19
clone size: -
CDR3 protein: ASSTGTEAF

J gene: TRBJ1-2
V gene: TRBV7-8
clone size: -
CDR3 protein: ASAGRIIANYGYT

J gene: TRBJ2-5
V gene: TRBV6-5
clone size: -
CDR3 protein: ASSRPGPETQY

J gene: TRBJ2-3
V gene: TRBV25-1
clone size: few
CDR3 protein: ASSVRGGTDTQY

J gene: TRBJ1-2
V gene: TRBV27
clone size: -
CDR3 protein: ASSLLGDRGANYGYT

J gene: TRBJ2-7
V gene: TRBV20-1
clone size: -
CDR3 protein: SARAPKVFSTYEQY